The table lists the clone carrying this T cell receptor (beta chain) with many counts. Its specificity is unknown. The library tagged each cDNA molecule with unique molecular identifiers. Using its own MiXCR run on the RACE reads, TCRdb lists one record per CDR3 protein. The sample lists about 84,000 distinct CDR3 sequences; 10% to 12% were seen once. The source of the sample is a study of human T cells and chemical hapten exposure. About the study: Once 0.01% DPC had been applied to the upper back by patch test, readings were taken at 6 days. Variation in per-sample TCR yields came mainly from small pooled library volume differences. General observations from the study: Versus controls, expanded TCRs had significantly more large CDR3 similarity clusters.

Described time point: patch test 3, about 24 weeks after DPC sensitization. The treatment here: therapeutic diphenylcyclopropenone sensitization with weekly scalp DPC. This clonotype was sampled from a woman aged 50 to 65 with alopecia areata. Some clones in this sample may be carry-over from other donors' samples. The sample here was whole blood, taken in connection with sensitization to the hapten diphenylcyclopropenone (DPC).

The CDR3 loop reads CAIRSDREGLEQYF. In nucleotides, the CDR3 is TGTGCCATCAGGTCTGACAGGGAGGGCCTCGAGCAGTACTTC. V and J are TRBV10-3 and TRBJ2-7; D could derive from TRBD1 or TRBD2 (7 bases each). Trimming left V 6 bases short and J 6 bases short, with 18 bases between. Germline-derived CDR1 and CDR2 are ENHRY and SYGVKD. CDR3 length equals 14 residues.